The source of this TCR beta chain is a study of blood T cells in healthy people across ages (dated by TCRdb to 2015 to 2017). For context, the study as a whole: In model experiments, template switching captured about one uniquely barcoded TCR beta cDNA molecule for every two T cells. Using deep sequencing normalized with unique cDNA molecular identifiers, the study measured how TCR beta repertoire diversity changes with age. Four age groups were formed from the donors: young (average approximately 16 years), middle-aged (approximately 40), aged (roughly 56) and long-lived (approximately 80). To avoid experimental bias, donors of different ages were spread randomly across the sequencing lanes. Two additional independent replicas of 1 million unique cDNA reads from the same blood draw were analyzed for two donors (one aged 18 to 30 and one aged 80 or older). The research as a whole found: Estimates of total diversity based on one million sequenced T cells were regarded as lower bounds and as underestimates. Because profiling used bulk unsorted PBMCs, naive and antigen-experienced compartments could not be compared conclusively. Compared with the aged group, more naive CD4+ T cells, fewer expanded clones and increased TCR diversity were shown by the long-lived group, suggesting age selection. Donor CMV infection status was unknown, potentially confounding age-related changes in expanded clonotypes. As age increased, observed TCR beta diversity per million T cells dropped in a roughly linear way, and a significant reduction was already evident by age about 36. The percentage of naive T cells measured by flow cytometry correlated strongly with observed TCR beta diversity.

As concerns this clonotype: Its binding antigen is unknown. Base qualities are missing; no much larger clone stands one base away.

Systemically healthy Caucasian individuals from Russia, approximately 39 in total and aged roughly 6 to 100 years, were included as donors. Around 9.7 milliliters of peripheral blood were collected from each donor into EDTA-treated Vacutainer tubes. Ficoll-Paque density-gradient centrifugation was used to isolate PBMCs, with at least 6 million per sample. Trizol reagent was used to extract total RNA from PBMCs, with at least 5.5 micrograms per sample. The percentages of naive CD45RAhigh/CD27high T cells were determined by flow cytometry on a PBMC aliquot from every donor. The germline V gene (reference sequence) sets CDR1 to LGHDT and CDR2 to YNNKEL. V trim: 4 bases; J trim: 7 bases; unmatched bases: 11. The CDR3 runs 16 amino acids, cysteine and phenylalanine included. Left in the record is the CDR3 DNA by itself, 48 bases read in frame from the first base. The library was prepared using 5' RACE. Sequenced using an Illumina HiSeq 2500. A second PCR of about 6 to 12 cycles was run with a J-beta primer mix and a sample-barcoded 5' primer. Each TCR beta cDNA molecule received a unique molecular identifier from a template-switch 5' adaptor carrying 12 random nucleotides. Each sample yielded at least 2.5 million CDR3-containing paired-end reads. First-strand cDNA synthesis was performed from all RNA using the Mint cDNA synthesis kit, with priming by a TRBC-specific oligonucleotide. Following uracil-DNA glycosylase treatment, all cDNA underwent a first 18-cycle PCR with the universal primers M1SS and BC2_uni_R. As for how the authors treated the data: For normalization, 1 million high-quality reads, each with a distinct molecular identifier, were randomly selected from each sample. Instead of being binned into consensus sequences, reads with shared molecular identifiers were discarded. MiTCR, run with a Q25 quality threshold and the strictest error-elimination algorithm, handled CDR3 identification, clonotype clustering and error correction. Lower-bound total TCR beta diversity was estimated with a nonparametric unseen species model using Euler transformation. The raw public reads went through TCRdb reprocessing: fastp at Q25, MiXCR clone calling, in-frame beta chains kept. CDR3 protein sequences are deduplicated, and each keeps its most common genes and DNA. TCRdb's processing, not the authors', yielded these V and J calls. The sample records over a million distinct CDR3 sequences, less than 50% of which are singletons. The top ten hold under 20% of the sample.

The sample comprised blood. This TCR came from a woman aged 55-75 years in good health. Recombination connected TRBV3-1 to TRBJ2-1; 9 central nucleotides agree with TRBD2. The CDR3 region: CASSPSSGLARNEQFF. The nucleotides are TGTGCCAGCAGCCCCTCTAGTGGACTAGCGAGGAATGAGCAGTTCTTC.